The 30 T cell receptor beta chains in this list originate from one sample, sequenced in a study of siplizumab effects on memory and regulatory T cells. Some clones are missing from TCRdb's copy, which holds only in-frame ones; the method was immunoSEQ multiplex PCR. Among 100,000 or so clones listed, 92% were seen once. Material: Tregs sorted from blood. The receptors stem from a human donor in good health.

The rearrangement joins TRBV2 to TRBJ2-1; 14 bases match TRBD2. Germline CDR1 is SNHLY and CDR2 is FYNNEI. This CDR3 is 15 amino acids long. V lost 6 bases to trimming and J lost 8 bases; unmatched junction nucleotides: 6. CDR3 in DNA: TGTGCCAGCAGCCCGGGACTAGCGGGAGTCTATGAGCAGTTCTTC. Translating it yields CASSPGLAGVYEQFF. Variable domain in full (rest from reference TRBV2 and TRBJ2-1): EPEVTQTPSHQVTQMGQEVILRCVPISNHLYFYWYRQILGQKVEFLVSFYNNEISEKSEIFDDQFSVERPDGSNFTLKIRSTKLEDSAMYFCASSPGLAGVYEQFFGPGTRLTVL.

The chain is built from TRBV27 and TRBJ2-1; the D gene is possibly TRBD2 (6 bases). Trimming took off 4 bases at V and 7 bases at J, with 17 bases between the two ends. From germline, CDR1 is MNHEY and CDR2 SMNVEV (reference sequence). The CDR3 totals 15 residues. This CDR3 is CASSSLAGGANEQFF. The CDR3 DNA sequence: TGTGCCAGCAGTTCTTTGGCAGGAGGGGCAAATGAGCAGTTCTTC.

Here the CDR3 DNA reads TGTGCCAGCAGCCGGGACAGGGTCCCAGATACGCAGTATTTT. Residues: CASSRDRVPDTQYF. V gene TRBV7-2 combines with J gene TRBJ2-3; 9 bases are a match to TRBD1. V shed 5 bases, J shed 4 bases, and the junction held 4 bases outside the gene matches. The CDR3 contains 14 residues. CDR1 and CDR2 (germline): SGHTA, FQGNSA.

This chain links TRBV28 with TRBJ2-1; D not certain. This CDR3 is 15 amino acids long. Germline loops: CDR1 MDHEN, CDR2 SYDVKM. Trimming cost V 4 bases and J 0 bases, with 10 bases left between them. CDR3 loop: CASSWSQSSYNEQFF. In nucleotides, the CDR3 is TGTGCCAGCAGTTGGTCCCAGAGCTCCTACAATGAGCAGTTCTTC.

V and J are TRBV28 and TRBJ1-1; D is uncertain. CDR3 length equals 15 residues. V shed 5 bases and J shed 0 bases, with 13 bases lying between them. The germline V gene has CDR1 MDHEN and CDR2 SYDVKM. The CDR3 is CASSDNLEMNTEAFF. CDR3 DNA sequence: TGTGCCAGCAGTGATAACCTAGAGATGAACACTGAAGCTTTCTTT.

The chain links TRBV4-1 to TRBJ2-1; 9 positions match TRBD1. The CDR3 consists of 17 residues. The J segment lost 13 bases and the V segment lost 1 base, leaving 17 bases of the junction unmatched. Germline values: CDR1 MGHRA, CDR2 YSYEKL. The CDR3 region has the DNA TGCGCCAGCAGCCAAGTCAGTGGCGGGACAGGGTCGGGTCAACAGTTCTTC. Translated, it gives CASSQVSGGTGSGQQFF.

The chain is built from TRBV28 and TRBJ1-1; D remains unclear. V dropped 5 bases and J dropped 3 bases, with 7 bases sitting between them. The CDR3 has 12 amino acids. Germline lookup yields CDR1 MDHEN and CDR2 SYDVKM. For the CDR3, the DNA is TGTGCCAGCAGTCTCCCGTACACTGAAGCTTTCTTT. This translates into CASSLPYTEAFF.

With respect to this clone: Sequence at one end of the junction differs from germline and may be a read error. CDR3 nucleotides: TGTGCCAGCAGCTTAGAGGAGTGGAACGGCCCAAATTTT. Amino acids: CASSLEEWNGPNF. The rearrangement links TRBV7-9 to TRBJ2-3; D remains ambiguous. The CDR3 extends over 13 amino acids. Germline loops: CDR1 SEHNR, CDR2 FQNEAQ (reference sequence).

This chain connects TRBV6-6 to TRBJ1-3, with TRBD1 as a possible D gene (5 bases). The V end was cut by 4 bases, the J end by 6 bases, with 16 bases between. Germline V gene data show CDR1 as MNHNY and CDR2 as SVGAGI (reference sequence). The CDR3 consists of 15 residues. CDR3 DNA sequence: TGTGCCAGCAGTTTCGGGGGATGGGGGGAAAACACCATATATTTT. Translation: CASSFGGWGENTIYF.

The CDR3 loop is CASSHGTPGGSYNEQFF. CDR3 DNA sequence: TGCGCCAGCAGCCATGGGACCCCTGGGGGCTCCTACAATGAGCAGTTCTTC. V is TRBV4-1 and J is TRBJ2-1; either TRBD1 or TRBD2 may fit D (5 bases each). Germline V gene sequence: CDR1 MGHRA, CDR2 YSYEKL. Trimming removed 3 bases from V and 0 bases from J, with 15 bases in between. CDR3 size: 17 residues.

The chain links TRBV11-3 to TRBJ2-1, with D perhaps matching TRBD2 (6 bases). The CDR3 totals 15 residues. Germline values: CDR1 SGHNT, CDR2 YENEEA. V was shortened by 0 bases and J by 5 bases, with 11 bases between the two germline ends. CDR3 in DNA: TGTGCCAGCAGCTTAGACGGGAGTAGGGACAATGAGCAGTTCTTC. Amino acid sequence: CASSLDGSRDNEQFF.

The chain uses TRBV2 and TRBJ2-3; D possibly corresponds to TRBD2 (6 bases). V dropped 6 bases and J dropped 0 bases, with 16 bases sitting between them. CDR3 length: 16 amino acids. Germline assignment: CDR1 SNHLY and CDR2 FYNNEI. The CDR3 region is CASSRDFGVSTDTQYF. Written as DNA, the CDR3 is TGTGCCAGCAGCCGGGACTTCGGGGTGAGCACAGATACGCAGTATTTT.

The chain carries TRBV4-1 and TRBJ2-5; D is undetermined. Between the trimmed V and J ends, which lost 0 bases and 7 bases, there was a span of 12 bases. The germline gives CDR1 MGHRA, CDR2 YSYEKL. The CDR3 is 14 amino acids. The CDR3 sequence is CASSQEPGWGTQYF. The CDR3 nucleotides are TGCGCCAGCAGCCAAGAACCAGGCTGGGGGACCCAGTACTTC.

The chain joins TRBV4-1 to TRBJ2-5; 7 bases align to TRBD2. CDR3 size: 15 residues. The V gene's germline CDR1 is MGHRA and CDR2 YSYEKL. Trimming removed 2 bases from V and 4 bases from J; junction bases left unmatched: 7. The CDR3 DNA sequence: TGCGCCAGCAGCCAACAGCGGGGAGCGGGAGAGACCCAGTACTTC. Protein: CASSQQRGAGETQYF.

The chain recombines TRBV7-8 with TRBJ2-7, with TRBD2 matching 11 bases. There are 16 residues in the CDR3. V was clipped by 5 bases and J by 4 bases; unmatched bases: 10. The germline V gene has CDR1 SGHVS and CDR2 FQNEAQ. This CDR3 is CASSRIGTSGEYEQYF. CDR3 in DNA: TGTGCCAGCAGCCGAATCGGGACTAGCGGAGAATACGAGCAGTACTTC.

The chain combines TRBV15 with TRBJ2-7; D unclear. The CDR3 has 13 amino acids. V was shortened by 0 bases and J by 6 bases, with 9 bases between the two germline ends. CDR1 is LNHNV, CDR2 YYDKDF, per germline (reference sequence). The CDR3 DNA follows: TGTGCCACCAGCAGAGATATGGGTTTCGAGCAGTACTTC. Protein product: CATSRDMGFEQYF.

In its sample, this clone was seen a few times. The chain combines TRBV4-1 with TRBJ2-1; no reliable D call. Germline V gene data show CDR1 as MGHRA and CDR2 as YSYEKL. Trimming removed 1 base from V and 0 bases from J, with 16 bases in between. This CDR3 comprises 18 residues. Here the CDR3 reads CASSQGPGATPSYNEQFF. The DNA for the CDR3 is TGCGCCAGCAGCCAAGGTCCGGGCGCGACCCCCTCCTACAATGAGCAGTTCTTC.

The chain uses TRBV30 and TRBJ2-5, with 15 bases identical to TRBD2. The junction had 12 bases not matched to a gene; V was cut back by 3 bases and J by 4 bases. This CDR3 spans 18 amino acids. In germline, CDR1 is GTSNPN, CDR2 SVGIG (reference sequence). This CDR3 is CAWSSPGTSGRLRETQYF. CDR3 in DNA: TGTGCCTGGAGCTCCCCCGGGACTAGCGGGAGGCTACGAGAGACCCAGTACTTC.

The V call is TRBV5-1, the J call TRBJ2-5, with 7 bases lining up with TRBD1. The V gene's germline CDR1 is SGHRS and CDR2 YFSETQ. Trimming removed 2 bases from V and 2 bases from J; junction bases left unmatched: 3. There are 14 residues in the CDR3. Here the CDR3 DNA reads TGCGCCAGCAGCTTTGGACAGGTGCAAGAGACCCAGTACTTC. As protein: CASSFGQVQETQYF.

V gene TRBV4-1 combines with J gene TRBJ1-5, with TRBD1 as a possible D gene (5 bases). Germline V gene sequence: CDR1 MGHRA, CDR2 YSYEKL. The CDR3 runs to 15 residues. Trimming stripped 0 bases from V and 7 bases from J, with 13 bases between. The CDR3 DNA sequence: TGCGCCAGCAGCCAAGAAGGGACCAGCGGGCAGCCCCAGCATTTT. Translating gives CASSQEGTSGQPQHF.

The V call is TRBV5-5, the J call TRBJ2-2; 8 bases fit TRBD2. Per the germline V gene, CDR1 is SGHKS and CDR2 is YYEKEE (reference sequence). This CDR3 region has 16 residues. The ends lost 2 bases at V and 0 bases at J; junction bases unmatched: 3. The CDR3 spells CASSFGAGANTGELFF. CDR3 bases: TGTGCCAGCAGCTTCGGAGCGGGGGCGAACACCGGGGAGCTGTTTTTT.

The CDR3 DNA sequence: TGTGCCAGCAGCGTCCGGGACAGGGTTGTATATGGCTACACCTTC. It specifies CASSVRDRVVYGYTF. This chain joins TRBV5-4 and TRBJ1-2, with 9 bases that match TRBD1. The V gene end was trimmed by 4 bases and the J gene end by 5 bases; junction bases not matched to a gene: 9. Germline V gene sequence: CDR1 SGHNT, CDR2 YYREEE (reference sequence). The CDR3 is 15 residues long.

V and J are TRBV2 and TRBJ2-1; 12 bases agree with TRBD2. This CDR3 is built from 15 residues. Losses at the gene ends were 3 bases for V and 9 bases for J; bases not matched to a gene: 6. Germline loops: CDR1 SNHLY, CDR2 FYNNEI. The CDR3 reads CASSEGLAGFIEQFF. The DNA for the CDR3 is TGTGCCAGCAGTGAGGGACTAGCGGGTTTCATTGAGCAGTTCTTC. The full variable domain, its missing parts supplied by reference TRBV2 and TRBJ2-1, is EPEVTQTPSHQVTQMGQEVILRCVPISNHLYFYWYRQILGQKVEFLVSFYNNEISEKSEIFDDQFSVERPDGSNFTLKIRSTKLEDSAMYFCASSEGLAGFIEQFFGPGTRLTVL.

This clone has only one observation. The chain's CDR3 is CASMKWGANTEAFF. CDR3 nucleotides: TGTGCCAGTATGAAATGGGGGGCGAACACTGAAGCTTTCTTT. This chain uses TRBV19 with TRBJ1-1; D may be TRBD1 (6 bases). The length of the CDR3 is 14 residues. Germline V gene data show CDR1 as LNHDA and CDR2 as SQIVND (reference sequence). Trimming left V 7 bases short and J 1 base short, with 13 bases between.

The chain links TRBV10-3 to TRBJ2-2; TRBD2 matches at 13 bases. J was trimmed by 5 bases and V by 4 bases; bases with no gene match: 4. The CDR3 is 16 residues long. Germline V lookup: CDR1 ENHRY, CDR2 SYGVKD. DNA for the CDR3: TGTGCCATCAGTGTTACTAGCGGGAGGGTAACCGGGGAGCTGTTTTTT. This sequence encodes CAISVTSGRVTGELFF.

CDR3 in DNA: TGCGCCAGCAGCTCCCAAGCGGGAGGGCCGAGAGAGCAGTACTTC. This gives the protein CASSSQAGGPREQYF. J is TRBJ2-7 and V is TRBV5-1; 10 bases map to TRBD2. V trimming: 3 bases; J trimming: 7 bases; junction bases outside the gene matches: 10. The CDR3 runs to 15 residues. The germline CDR1 and CDR2 sequences are SGHRS and YFSETQ. The entire variable domain, with the rest obtained from reference TRBV5-1 and TRBJ2-7, is as follows: KAGVTQTPRYLIKTRGQQVTLSCSPISGHRSVSWYQQTPGQGLQFLFEYFSETQRNKGNFPGRFSGRQFSNSRSEMNVSTLELGDSALYLCASSSQAGGPREQYFGPGTRLTVT.

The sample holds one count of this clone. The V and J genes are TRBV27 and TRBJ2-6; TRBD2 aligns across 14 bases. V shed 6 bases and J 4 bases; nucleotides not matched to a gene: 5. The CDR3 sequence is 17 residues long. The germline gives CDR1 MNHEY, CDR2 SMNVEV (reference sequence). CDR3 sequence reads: CASRPTSGRVGANVLTF. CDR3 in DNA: TGTGCCAGCAGGCCGACTAGCGGGAGGGTCGGGGCCAACGTCCTGACTTTC.

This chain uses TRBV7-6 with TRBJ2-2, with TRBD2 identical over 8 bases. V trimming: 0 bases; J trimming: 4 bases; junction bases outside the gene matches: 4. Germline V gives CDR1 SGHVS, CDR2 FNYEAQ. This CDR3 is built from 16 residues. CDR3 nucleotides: TGTGCCAGCAGCTTAGCCGGGAGGGCCCGCACCGGGGAGCTGTTTTTT. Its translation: CASSLAGRARTGELFF.

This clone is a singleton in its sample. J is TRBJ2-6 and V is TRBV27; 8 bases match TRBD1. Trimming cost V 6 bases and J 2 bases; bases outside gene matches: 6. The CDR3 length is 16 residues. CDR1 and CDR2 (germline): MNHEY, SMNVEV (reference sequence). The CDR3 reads CASRPQGATGANVLTF. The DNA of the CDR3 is TGTGCCAGCAGGCCGCAGGGGGCAACTGGGGCCAACGTCCTGACTTTC. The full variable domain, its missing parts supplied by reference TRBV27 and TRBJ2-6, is EAQVTQNPRYLITVTGKKLTVTCSQNMNHEYMSWYRQDPGLGLRQIYYSMNVEVTDKGDVPEGYKVSRKEKRNFPLILESPSPNQTSLYFCASRPQGATGANVLTFGAGSRLTVL.

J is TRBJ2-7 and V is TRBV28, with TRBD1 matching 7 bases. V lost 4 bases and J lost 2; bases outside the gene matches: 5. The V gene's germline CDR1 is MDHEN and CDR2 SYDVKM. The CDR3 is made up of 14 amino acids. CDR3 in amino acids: CASSSDRFPYEQYF. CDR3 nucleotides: TGTGCCAGCAGTTCGGACAGGTTCCCCTACGAGCAGTACTTC.